The entry below describes one T cell receptor beta chain. No antigen is known for it. This record belongs to a study of lymphopenia after photon versus proton radiotherapy. Study observations and caveats: Authors raise, but do not show, better survival with proton therapy.

The table came from immunoSEQ multiplex PCR; TCRdb's copy has only in-frame clones and leaves some out. This table holds approximately 71,000 clones, about nine tenths found once. The ends lost 3 bases at V and 4 bases at J; junction bases unmatched: 7. The CDR3 spans 15 residues. Germline V gives CDR1 SQVTM, CDR2 ANQGSEA. This TCR was sampled from a woman aged 70-85 years with pancreatic cancer. Source: peripheral blood, taken from a patient treated with photon-based radiotherapy. V is TRBV29-1 and J is TRBJ2-7; 12 nucleotides line up with TRBD1. The DNA of the CDR3 is TGCAGCGTTGAGAAGGGGACAGGGGGCGTGTACGAGCAGTACTTC. This sequence encodes CSVEKGTGGVYEQYF.